The present entry profiles one TCR beta chain with its context. Its antigen is not identified. V was trimmed by 4 bases and J by 4 bases, leaving 10 bases between them. This CDR3 comprises 13 residues. Germline CDR1 MNHEY, CDR2 SMNVEV (reference sequence). The record originates from a study of tumor-infiltrating T cells and Merkel cell polyomavirus. Across the study: The T cells studied were CD8+ and recognized the Merkel cell polyomavirus KLL epitope.

Study-level findings and limits: KLL-specific TRB repertoires were diverse and largely private. The study's small sample size is a limitation.

All patients' tumors stained robustly positive for Merkel cell polyomavirus Large T antigen by immunohistochemistry. Using immunoSEQ multiplex PCR, the repertoire was profiled, and TCRdb retains in-frame clones only, with some absent. The sample records more than 20,000 clones, about 85% being singletons. Specimen: lymph node tissue. This sequence originates from a man aged 50 or older with Merkel cell carcinoma. V and J are TRBV27 and TRBJ1-1, with D unclear. CDR3 residues: CASSYATGTEAFF. CDR3 nucleotide sequence: TGTGCCAGCAGTTACGCCACCGGCACTGAAGCTTTCTTT.